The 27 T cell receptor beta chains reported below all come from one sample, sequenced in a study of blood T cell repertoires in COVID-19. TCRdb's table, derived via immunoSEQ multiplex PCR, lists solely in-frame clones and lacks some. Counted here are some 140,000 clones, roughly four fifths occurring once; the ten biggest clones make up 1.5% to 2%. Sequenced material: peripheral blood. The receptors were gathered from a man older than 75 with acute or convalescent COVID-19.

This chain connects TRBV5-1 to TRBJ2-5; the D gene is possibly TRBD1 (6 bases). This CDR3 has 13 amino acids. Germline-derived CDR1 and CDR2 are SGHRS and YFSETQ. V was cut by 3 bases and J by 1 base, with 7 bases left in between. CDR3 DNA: TGCGCCAGCAGCTGGACAGTCCAAGAGACCCAGTACTTC. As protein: CASSWTVQETQYF.

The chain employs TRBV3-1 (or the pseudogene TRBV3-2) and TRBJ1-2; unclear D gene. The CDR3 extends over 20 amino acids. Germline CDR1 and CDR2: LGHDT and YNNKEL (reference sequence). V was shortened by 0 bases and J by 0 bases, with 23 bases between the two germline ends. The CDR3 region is CASSQDLGFDTLFPNYGYTF. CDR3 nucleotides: TGTGCCAGCAGCCAAGATCTCGGGTTCGATACCCTTTTTCCTAACTATGGCTACACCTTC.

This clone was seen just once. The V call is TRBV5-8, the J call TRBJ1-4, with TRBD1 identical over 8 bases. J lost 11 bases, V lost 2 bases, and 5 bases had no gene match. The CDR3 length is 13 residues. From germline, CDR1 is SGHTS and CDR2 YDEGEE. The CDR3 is CASSFLDRAKLFF. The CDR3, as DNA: TGTGCCAGCAGCTTTCTGGACAGGGCCAAACTGTTTTTT.

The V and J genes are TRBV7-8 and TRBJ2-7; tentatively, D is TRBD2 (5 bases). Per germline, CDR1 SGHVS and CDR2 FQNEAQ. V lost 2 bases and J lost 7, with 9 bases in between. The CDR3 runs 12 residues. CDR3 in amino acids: CASSLRRGEQYV. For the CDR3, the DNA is TGTGCCAGCAGCTTAAGACGAGGGGAGCAGTACGTC.

The CDR3 loop is CASSPPRQGYEQYF. Here the CDR3 DNA reads TGTGCCAGCAGCCCCCCGAGACAGGGCTACGAGCAGTACTTC. The chain links TRBV7-9 to TRBJ2-7; TRBD1 matches 7 bases. The V segment lost 5 bases and the J segment 3 bases; nucleotides outside the gene matches: 7. The CDR3 loop spans 14 amino acids. The V gene's germline CDR1 is SEHNR and CDR2 FQNEAQ (reference sequence).

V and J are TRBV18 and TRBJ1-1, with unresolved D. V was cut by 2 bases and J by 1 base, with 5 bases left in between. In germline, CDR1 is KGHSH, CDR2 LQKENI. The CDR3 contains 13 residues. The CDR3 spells CASSPNGNTEAFF. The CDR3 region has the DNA TGTGCCAGCTCACCAAACGGGAACACTGAAGCTTTCTTT.

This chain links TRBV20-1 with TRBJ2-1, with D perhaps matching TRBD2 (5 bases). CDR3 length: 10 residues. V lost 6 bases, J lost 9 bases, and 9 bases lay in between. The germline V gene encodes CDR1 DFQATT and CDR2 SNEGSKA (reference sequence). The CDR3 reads CSASEGEQFF. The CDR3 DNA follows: TGCAGTGCCTCCGAGGGTGAGCAGTTCTTC.

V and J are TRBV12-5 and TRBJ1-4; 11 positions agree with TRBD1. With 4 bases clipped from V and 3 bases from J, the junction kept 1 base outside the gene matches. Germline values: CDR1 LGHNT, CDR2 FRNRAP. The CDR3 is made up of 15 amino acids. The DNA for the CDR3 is TGTGCTAGTGGTTCGGGACAGGGGGCTAATGAAAAACTGTTTTTT. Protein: CASGSGQGANEKLFF.

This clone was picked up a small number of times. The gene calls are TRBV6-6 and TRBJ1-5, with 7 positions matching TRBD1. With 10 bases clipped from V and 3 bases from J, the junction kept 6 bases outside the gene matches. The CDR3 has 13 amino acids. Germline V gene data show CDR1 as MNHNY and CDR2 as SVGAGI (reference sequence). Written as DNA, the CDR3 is TGTGCCACCTCGACAGGGTTCAATCAGCCCCAGCATTTT. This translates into CATSTGFNQPQHF.

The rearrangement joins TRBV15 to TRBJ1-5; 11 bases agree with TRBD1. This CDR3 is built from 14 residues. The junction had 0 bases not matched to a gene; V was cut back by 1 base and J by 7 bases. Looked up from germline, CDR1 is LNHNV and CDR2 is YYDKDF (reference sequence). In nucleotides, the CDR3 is TGTGCCACCAGCAGAGGGGACAGGGGGCAGCCCCAGCATTTT. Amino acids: CATSRGDRGQPQHF.

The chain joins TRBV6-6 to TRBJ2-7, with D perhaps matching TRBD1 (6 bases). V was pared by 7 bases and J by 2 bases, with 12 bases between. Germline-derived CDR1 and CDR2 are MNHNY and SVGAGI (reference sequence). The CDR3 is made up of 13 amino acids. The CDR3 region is CASNRDIAYEQYF. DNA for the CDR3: TGTGCCAGCAACCGGGACATTGCCTACGAGCAGTACTTC.

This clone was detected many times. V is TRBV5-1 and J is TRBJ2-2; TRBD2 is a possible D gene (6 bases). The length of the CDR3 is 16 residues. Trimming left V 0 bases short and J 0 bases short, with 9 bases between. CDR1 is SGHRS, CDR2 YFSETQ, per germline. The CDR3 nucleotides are TGCGCCAGCAGCTTGGTAGGGACTGCGAACACCGGGGAGCTGTTTTTT. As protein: CASSLVGTANTGELFF.

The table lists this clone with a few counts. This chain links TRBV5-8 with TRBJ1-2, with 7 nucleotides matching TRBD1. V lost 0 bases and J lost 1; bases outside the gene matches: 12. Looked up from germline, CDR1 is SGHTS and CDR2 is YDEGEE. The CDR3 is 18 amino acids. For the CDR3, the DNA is TGTGCCAGCAGCTTGGCCGGGACAGCCGTACTAATTAACTATGGCTACACCTTC. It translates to CASSLAGTAVLINYGYTF.

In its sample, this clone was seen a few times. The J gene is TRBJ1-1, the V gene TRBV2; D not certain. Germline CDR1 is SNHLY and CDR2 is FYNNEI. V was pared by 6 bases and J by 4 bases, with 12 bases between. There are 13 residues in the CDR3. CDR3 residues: CASSFAEGTEAFF. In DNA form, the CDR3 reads TGTGCCAGCAGCTTCGCAGAGGGCACTGAAGCTTTCTTT. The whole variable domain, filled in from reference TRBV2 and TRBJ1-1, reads EPEVTQTPSHQVTQMGQEVILRCVPISNHLYFYWYRQILGQKVEFLVSFYNNEISEKSEIFDDQFSVERPDGSNFTLKIRSTKLEDSAMYFCASSFAEGTEAFFGQGTRLTVV.

The DNA for the CDR3 is TGTGCCAGCTCACGGAGGCCAGATACGCAGTATTTT. Residues: CASSRRPDTQYF. The rearrangement joins TRBV18 to TRBJ2-3, with D tentatively TRBD2 (5 bases). Germline V CDR1 and CDR2: KGHSH, LQKENI. This CDR3 is built from 12 residues. The V end was cut by 4 bases, the J end by 4 bases, with 6 bases between. The whole variable domain, filled in from reference TRBV18 and TRBJ2-3, reads NAGVMQNPRHLVRRRGQEARLRCSPMKGHSHVYWYRQLPEEGLKFMVYLQKENIIDESGMPKERFSAEFPKEGPSILRIQQVVRGDSAAYFCASSRRPDTQYFGPGTRLTVL.

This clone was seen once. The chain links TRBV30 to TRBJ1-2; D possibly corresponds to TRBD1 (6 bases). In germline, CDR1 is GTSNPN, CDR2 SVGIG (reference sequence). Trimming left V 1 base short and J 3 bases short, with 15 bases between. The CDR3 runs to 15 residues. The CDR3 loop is CAWSGKQGNDYGYTF. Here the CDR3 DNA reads TGTGCCTGGAGTGGAAAACAGGGTAATGACTATGGCTACACCTTC.

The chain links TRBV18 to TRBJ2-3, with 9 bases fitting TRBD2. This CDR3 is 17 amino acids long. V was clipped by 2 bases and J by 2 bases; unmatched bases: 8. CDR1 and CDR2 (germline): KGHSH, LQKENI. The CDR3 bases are TGTGCCAGCTCACCAAGGGGCAGCGGGGGGCCCACAGATACGCAGTATTTT. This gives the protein CASSPRGSGGPTDTQYF.

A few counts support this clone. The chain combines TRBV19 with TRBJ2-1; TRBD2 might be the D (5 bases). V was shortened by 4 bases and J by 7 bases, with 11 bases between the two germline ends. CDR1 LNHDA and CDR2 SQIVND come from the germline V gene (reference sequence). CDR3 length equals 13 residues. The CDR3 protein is CASSTPGINEQFF. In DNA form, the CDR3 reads TGTGCCAGTAGTACTCCGGGGATAAATGAGCAGTTCTTC. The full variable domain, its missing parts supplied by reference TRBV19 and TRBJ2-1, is DGGITQSPKYLFRKEGQNVTLSCEQNLNHDAMYWYRQDPGQGLRLIYYSQIVNDFQKGDIAEGYSVSREKKESFPLTVTSAQKNPTAFYLCASSTPGINEQFFGPGTRLTVL.

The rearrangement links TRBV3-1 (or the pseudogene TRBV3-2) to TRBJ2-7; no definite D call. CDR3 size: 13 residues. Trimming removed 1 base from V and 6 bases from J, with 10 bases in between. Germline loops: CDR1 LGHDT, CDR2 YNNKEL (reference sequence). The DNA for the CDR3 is TGTGCCAGCAGCCAAGCTCTTTCTAGCGAGCAGTACGTC. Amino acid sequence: CASSQALSSEQYV.

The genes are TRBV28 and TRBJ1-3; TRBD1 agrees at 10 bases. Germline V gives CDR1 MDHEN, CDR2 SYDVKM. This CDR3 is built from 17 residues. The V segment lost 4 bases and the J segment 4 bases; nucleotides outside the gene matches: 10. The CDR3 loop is CASSSPGQGLAGNTIYF. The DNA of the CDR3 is TGTGCCAGCAGTTCCCCGGGACAGGGGTTGGCGGGAAACACCATATATTTT. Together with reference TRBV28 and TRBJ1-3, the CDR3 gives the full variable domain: DVKVTQSSRYLVKRTGEKVFLECVQDMDHENMFWYRQDPGLGLRLIYFSYDVKMKEKGDIPEGYSVSREKKERFSLILESASTNQTSMYLCASSSPGQGLAGNTIYFGEGSWLTVV.

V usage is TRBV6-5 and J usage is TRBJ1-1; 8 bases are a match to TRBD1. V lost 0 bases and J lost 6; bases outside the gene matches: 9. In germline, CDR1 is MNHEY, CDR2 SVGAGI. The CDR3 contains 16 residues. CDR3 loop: CASSYSRSAGGSEAFF. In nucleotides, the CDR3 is TGTGCCAGCAGTTACTCGAGATCGGCAGGGGGCTCTGAAGCTTTCTTT.

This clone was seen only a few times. The CDR3 DNA follows: TGTGCCAGCAGCTTTCCTCCGGCGGACGCTACAAGGGGTTTCTATGGCTACACCTTC. It codes for CASSFPPADATRGFYGYTF. The rearrangement links TRBV5-6 to TRBJ1-2; a possible D gene is TRBD1 (5 bases). The V and J ends lost 2 bases and 4 bases respectively, with 27 bases between them. The germline gives CDR1 SGHDT, CDR2 YYEEEE. This CDR3 has 19 residues.

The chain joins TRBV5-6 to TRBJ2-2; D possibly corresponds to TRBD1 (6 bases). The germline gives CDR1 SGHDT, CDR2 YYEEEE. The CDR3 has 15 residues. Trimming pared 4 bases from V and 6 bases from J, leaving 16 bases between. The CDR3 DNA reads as TGTGCCAGCAGCGTGTGGGGGCCCTGGCCCGGGGAGCTGTTTTTT. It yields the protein CASSVWGPWPGELFF.

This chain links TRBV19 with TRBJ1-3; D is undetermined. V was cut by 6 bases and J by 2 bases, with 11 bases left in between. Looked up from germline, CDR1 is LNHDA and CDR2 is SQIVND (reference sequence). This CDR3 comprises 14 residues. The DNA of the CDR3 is TGTGCCAGTAGCCAACAGCGGACTGGAAACACCATATATTTT. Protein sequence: CASSQQRTGNTIYF.

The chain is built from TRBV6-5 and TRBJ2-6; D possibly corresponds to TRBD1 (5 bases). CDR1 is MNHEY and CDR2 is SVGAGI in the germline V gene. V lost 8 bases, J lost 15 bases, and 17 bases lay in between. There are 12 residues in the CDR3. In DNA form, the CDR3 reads TGTGCCAGCGGAACCCGACAGACGCCCCTGACTTTC. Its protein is CASGTRQTPLTF.

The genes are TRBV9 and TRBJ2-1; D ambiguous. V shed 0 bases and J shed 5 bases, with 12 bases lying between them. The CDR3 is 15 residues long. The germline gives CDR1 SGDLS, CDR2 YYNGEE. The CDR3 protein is CASSVEERPHNEQFF. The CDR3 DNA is TGTGCCAGCAGCGTAGAGGAGCGACCCCACAATGAGCAGTTCTTC.

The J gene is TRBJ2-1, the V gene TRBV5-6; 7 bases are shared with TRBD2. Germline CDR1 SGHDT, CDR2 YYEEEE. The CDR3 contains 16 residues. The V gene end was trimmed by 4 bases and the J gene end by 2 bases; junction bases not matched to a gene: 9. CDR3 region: CASSGTLAATYNEQFF. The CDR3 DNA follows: TGTGCCAGCAGCGGTACTCTAGCGGCTACCTACAATGAGCAGTTCTTC. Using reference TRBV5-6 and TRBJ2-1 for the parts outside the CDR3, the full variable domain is DAGVTQSPTHLIKTRGQQVTLRCSPKSGHDTVSWYQQALGQGPQFIFQYYEEEERQRGNFPDRFSGHQFPNYSSELNVNALLLGDSALYLCASSGTLAATYNEQFFGPGTRLTVL.